This TCR beta chain was sequenced in a study of radiation and T cells in renal cell carcinoma. Time point here: blood 2 weeks post-SBRT. Treatment indicated: 15 Gy SBRT to primary tumor, nephrectomy 4 weeks later. Sequencing was performed with immunoSEQ multiplex PCR; in TCRdb, only in-frame clones are kept and a portion is missing. The profile shows about 150,000 clones, approximately 90% of them singletons. The TCR comes from a woman between 45 and 60 years old with renal cell carcinoma. Sequencing was performed on blood, taken from a patient whose treatment included radiotherapy and nephrectomy.

CDR3 nucleotide sequence: TGTGCCAGCAGCTCTGGACATCATGCTGGAAACACCATATATTTT. It codes for CASSSGHHAGNTIYF. V usage is TRBV7-6 and J usage is TRBJ1-3; D may be TRBD1 (5 bases). Germline CDR1 reads SGHVS; CDR2 reads FNYEAQ. The CDR3 is 15 residues long. Trimming removed 4 bases at V and 2 bases at J, with 12 bases between.